Shown below are 6 T cell receptor beta chains from a single sample sequenced in a study of Graves' ophthalmopathy and Graves' hyperthyroidism. The TCR beta CDR3 regions underwent amplification from RNA transcripts. Second-round multiplex PCR came after a first-round RT-PCR that employed HTBI primers. One entry per CDR3 protein, called by TCRdb with MiXCR from the multiplex PCR reads. The table shows 650,000 to 900,000 distinct CDR3 sequences, with around 40% occurring only once. Sequenced input: peripheral blood. These receptors all come from an adult man with Graves' ophthalmopathy.

The J gene is TRBJ2-2, the V gene TRBV7-2; the match to TRBD2 covers 9 bases. V gave up 1 base and J gave up 5 bases; unmatched junction bases: 5. The CDR3 covers 16 residues. The V gene's germline CDR1 is SGHTA and CDR2 FQGNSA. CDR3 nucleotides: TGTGCCAGCAGCTTAGTCCGACTAGCGGTTACCGGGGAGCTGTTTTTT. Its protein is CASSLVRLAVTGELFF.

The chain is built from TRBV5-5 and TRBJ2-7; D is uncertain. The CDR3 is made up of 13 amino acids. The V end lost 4 bases, the J end lost 4 bases, and 12 bases lay between the germline ends. Per the germline V gene, CDR1 is SGHKS and CDR2 is YYEKEE (reference sequence). CDR3 residues: CASSPPNRYEQYF. The CDR3 coding sequence is TGTGCCAGCAGCCCCCCGAACCGATACGAGCAGTACTTC.

This clonotype has a count of ten or more. The gene calls are TRBV7-2 and TRBJ1-2, with D uncertain. The CDR3 contains 14 residues. Germline CDR1 SGHTA, CDR2 FQGNSA. The V and J ends lost 1 base and 7 bases respectively, with 13 bases between them. CDR3 in DNA: TGTGCCAGCAGCTTAGAGGAGGGATATGGTGGCTACACCTTC. It codes for CASSLEEGYGGYTF.

This rearrangement joins TRBV25-1 to TRBJ2-5, with 9 bases lining up with TRBD1. Germline loops: CDR1 MGHDK, CDR2 SYGVNS. The CDR3 length is 16 residues. Trimming removed 8 bases from V and 7 bases from J; junction bases left unmatched: 17. CDR3 DNA: TGTGCCAGCGTCGAATACCGGGACAGGGTTGAAGGGACCCAGTACTTC. The encoded protein is CASVEYRDRVEGTQYF.

This clonotype occurred many times. This rearrangement joins TRBV29-1 to TRBJ2-7; D perhaps matches TRBD2 (5 bases). Germline V gives CDR1 SQVTM, CDR2 ANQGSEA. V was pared by 6 bases and J by 0 bases, with 15 bases between. The CDR3 spans 14 residues. The CDR3 DNA reads as TGCAGCGTGGAGGACGCAAGATTCTCCTACGAGCAGTACTTC. Encoded protein: CSVEDARFSYEQYF.

Comments on this clonotype: This clone may be a read error of a much larger clone one base away. The rearrangement joins TRBV7-8 to TRBJ1-6, with D unclear. The CDR3 loop spans 13 amino acids. Germline CDR1 and CDR2: SGHVS and FQNEAQ. CDR3 amino acids: CASQRRDRSPPHF. CDR3 bases: TGTGCCAGCCAGAGGCGAGATCGGTCACCCCCCCACTTT.